This T cell receptor (beta chain) stems from a study of blood T cell repertoires in COVID-19. Germline V lookup: CDR1 SEHNR, CDR2 FQNEAQ (reference sequence). V was cut by 5 bases and J by 11 bases, with 11 bases left in between. The CDR3 runs 11 residues. Using immunoSEQ multiplex PCR, the repertoire was profiled, and TCRdb retains in-frame clones only, with some absent. This sample has some 300,000 clones, with about 90% found just once. The genes are TRBV7-9 and TRBJ2-3; D is unclear. The sequence came from a woman in her 50s who had been exposed to COVID-19. Sequencing used PBMCs or T cells enriched from blood (not recorded which). The CDR3 spells CASSQVEVQYF. As DNA, the CDR3 is TGTGCCAGCAGCCAAGTAGAGGTGCAGTATTTT. The whole variable domain, remainder taken from reference TRBV7-9 and TRBJ2-3, is DTGVSQNPRHKITKRGQNVTFRCDPISEHNRLYWYRQTLGQGPEFLTYFQNEAQLEKSRLLSDRFSAERPKGSFSTLEIQRTEQGDSAMYLCASSQVEVQYFGPGTRLTVL.